The source of this TCR beta chain is a study of blood T cells in healthy people across ages. The use of a sample-barcoded 5' primer and a J-beta primer mix characterized a second PCR of roughly 7 to 11 cycles. TCRdb reprocessed the 5' RACE reads via MiXCR and lists one record per CDR3 protein. The sample records 270,000 or so distinct CDR3 sequences, 25% to 30% being singletons. V was cut by 5 bases and J by 7 bases, with 14 bases left in between. Germline CDR1 reads DFQATT; CDR2 reads SNEGSKA (reference sequence). The CDR3 has 13 amino acids. This clonotype was detected once. Antigen specificity is unknown. Overall study results and limits: With donor CMV status unknown, expanded clonotype changes were possibly confounded. Observed TCR beta diversity showed a strong correlation with the percentage of naive T cells as measured by flow cytometry.

V usage is TRBV20-1 and J usage is TRBJ1-4, with TRBD1 as a possible D gene (6 bases). Sequencing was carried out using blood. The TCR comes from an older woman in good health. The CDR3 here is CSAFTGISEKLFF. Written as DNA, the CDR3 is TGCAGTGCTTTTACAGGGATAAGTGAAAAACTGTTTTTT.